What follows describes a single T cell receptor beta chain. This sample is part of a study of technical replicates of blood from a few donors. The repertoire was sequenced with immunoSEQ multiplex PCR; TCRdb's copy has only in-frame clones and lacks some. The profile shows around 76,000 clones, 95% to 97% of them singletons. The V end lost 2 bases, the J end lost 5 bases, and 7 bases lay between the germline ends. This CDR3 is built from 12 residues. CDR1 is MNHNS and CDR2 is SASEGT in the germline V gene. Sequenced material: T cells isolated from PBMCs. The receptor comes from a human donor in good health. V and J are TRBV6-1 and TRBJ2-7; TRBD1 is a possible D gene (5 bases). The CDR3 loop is CASSEWGNEQYF. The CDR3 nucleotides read TGTGCCAGCAGTGAATGGGGCAACGAGCAGTACTTC.